This T cell receptor beta chain is drawn from a study of blood T cell repertoires in COVID-19. As for the study in general: Acute and convalescent COVID-19 samples came from the United States, Italy and Spain. Sample material is recorded as cDNA or gDNA derived from T cells, B-cell-depleted T cells, or PBMCs.

Germline V CDR1 and CDR2: SGHNT, YYREEE (reference sequence). The CDR3 length is 14 residues. V dropped 6 bases and J dropped 8; count of bases not matched to a gene: 11. The authors' processing: How many nucleated cells were present was estimated from reference gene primer amplification. Method: immunoSEQ multiplex PCR; TCRdb's copy keeps in-frame clones and lacks some. V and J calls and clone size are those listed in that table; D and trimming were worked out from the DNA. The sample consists of over 65,000 clones, roughly 80% of them appearing once. The sample taken for sequencing was peripheral blood. The sequence came from a middle-aged woman with active or convalescent COVID-19. The chain uses TRBV5-4 and TRBJ2-1, with 7 bases matching TRBD2. The CDR3 DNA sequence: TGTGCCAGCAATCGGGACTATTCATGGGATGAGCAGTTCTTC. It translates to CASNRDYSWDEQFF. The full variable domain, completed using reference TRBV5-4 and TRBJ2-1, is ETGVTQSPTHLIKTRGQQVTLRCSSQSGHNTVSWYQQALGQGPQFIFQYYREEENGRGNFPPRFSGLQFPNYSSELNVNALELDDSALYLCASNRDYSWDEQFFGPGTRLTVL.